These T cell receptor beta chains were read from a single sample in a study of cytomegalovirus exposure and HLA in healthy donors. Clones were sequenced by immunoSEQ multiplex PCR, and TCRdb holds only the in-frame ones, with some missing. The sample carries about 190,000 clones, 65% to 80% recorded once. Sequenced: PBMCs. The receptors derive from a woman in her 40s in good health and CMV-seronegative. Each CDR3 is given with its conserved first and last residue. D genes are given only for firm matches. Rows may omit the clone size; those that give it use once, few, many or a size class.

D gene: NA
J gene: TRBJ2-6
clone size: few
V gene: TRBV7-3
CDR3 DNA: TGTGCCAGCAGCCTCCGCAGGGAAAGCTCTGGGGCCAACGTCCTGACTTTC
CDR3 protein: CASSLRRESSGANVLTF

D gene: NA
J gene: TRBJ1-5
clone size: NA
V gene: TRBV27
CDR3 DNA: TGTGCCAGCAGATTAGGTCAGAGCAATCAGCCCCAGCATTTT
CDR3 protein: CASRLGQSNQPQHF

D gene: TRBD2
J gene: TRBJ2-4
clone size: NA
V gene: TRBV7-9
CDR3 DNA: TGTGCCAGCAGCTTAGCGAGCGGGAGGGGGAACATTCAGTACTTC
CDR3 protein: CASSLASGRGNIQYF

D gene: TRBD1
J gene: TRBJ1-1
clone size: NA
V gene: TRBV18
CDR3 DNA: TGTGCCAGCTCACCCTCACAGGGGTACACTGAAGCTTTCTTT
CDR3 protein: CASSPSQGYTEAFF

D gene: TRBD2
J gene: TRBJ2-5
clone size: NA
V gene: TRBV11-2
CDR3 DNA: TGTGCCAGCAGCTTAGATGTGGGACTAGCGGTCCAATGGGGGACCCAGTACTTC
CDR3 protein: CASSLDVGLAVQWGTQYF

D gene: TRBD2
J gene: TRBJ2-3
clone size: NA
V gene: TRBV19
CDR3 DNA: TGTGCCAGTAGTCCCCAGGGGCGGGAGGGGACAGATACGCAGTATTTT
CDR3 protein: CASSPQGREGTDTQYF

D gene: TRBD1
J gene: TRBJ2-3
clone size: NA
V gene: TRBV6-1
CDR3 DNA: TGTGCCAGCAGTGAAGCGCAGGGGGCAGATACGCAGTATTTT
CDR3 protein: CASSEAQGADTQYF

D gene: NA
J gene: TRBJ1-5
clone size: NA
V gene: TRBV7-2
CDR3 DNA: TGTGCCAGCAGCTTAATGGGGAGCAGCAATCAGCCCCAGCATTTT
CDR3 protein: CASSLMGSSNQPQHF

D gene: NA
J gene: TRBJ1-1
clone size: NA
V gene: TRBV11-2
CDR3 DNA: TGTGCCAGCAGCACCGGACAAATGAACACTGAAGCTTTCTTT
CDR3 protein: CASSTGQMNTEAFF

D gene: TRBD1
J gene: TRBJ2-1
clone size: NA
V gene: TRBV7-6
CDR3 DNA: TGTGCCAGCAGTCTCGACAGGGGTCACTACAATGAGCAGTTCTTC
CDR3 protein: CASSLDRGHYNEQFF

D gene: TRBD2
J gene: TRBJ2-1
clone size: once
V gene: TRBV25-1
CDR3 DNA: TGTGCCAGCAGTGAAGGGGGGCTAGCGGGAGTCTACAATGAGCAGTTCTTC
CDR3 protein: CASSEGGLAGVYNEQFF

D gene: NA
J gene: TRBJ1-1
clone size: NA
V gene: TRBV15
CDR3 DNA: TGTGCCACCAGCATTAGACAGGCGGGGAACACTGAAGCTTTCTTT
CDR3 protein: CATSIRQAGNTEAFF

D gene: NA
J gene: TRBJ1-1
clone size: NA
V gene: TRBV7-2
CDR3 DNA: TGTGCCAGCAGCTTAAGGGGGAACACTGAAGCTTTCTTT
CDR3 protein: CASSLRGNTEAFF

D gene: NA
J gene: TRBJ2-1
clone size: NA
V gene: TRBV30
CDR3 DNA: TGTGCCTGGAGTGTAGAGAATGAGCAGTTCTTC
CDR3 protein: CAWSVENEQFF

D gene: TRBD1
J gene: TRBJ1-3
clone size: NA
V gene: TRBV7-2
CDR3 DNA: TGTGCCAGCAGCCCGACAGGGGGAAGAAACACCATATATTTT
CDR3 protein: CASSPTGGRNTIYF

D gene: NA
J gene: TRBJ2-3
clone size: NA
V gene: TRBV27
CDR3 DNA: TGTGCCAGCAGTTTACGGGGAACGGGAACCACAGATACGCAGTATTTT
CDR3 protein: CASSLRGTGTTDTQYF

D gene: TRBD2
J gene: TRBJ2-3
clone size: NA
V gene: TRBV12-5
CDR3 DNA: TGTGCTAGTGGCCCGGGACTAGCGAGCACAGATACGCAGTATTTT
CDR3 protein: CASGPGLASTDTQYF

D gene: NA
J gene: TRBJ2-2
clone size: NA
V gene: TRBV27
CDR3 DNA: TGTGCCAGCACACCCCTTCCTCCGGGTAGCGGGGAGCTGTTTTTT
CDR3 protein: CASTPLPPGSGELFF

D gene: TRBD2
J gene: TRBJ2-3
clone size: NA
V gene: TRBV6-6
CDR3 DNA: TGTGCCAGCAGTTCCGGACTAGCGGGGGAAGATACGCAGTATTTT
CDR3 protein: CASSSGLAGEDTQYF

D gene: NA
J gene: TRBJ1-5
clone size: NA
V gene: TRBV6-6
CDR3 DNA: TGTGCCAGCAGGGAGGGAACTAGCAATCAGCCCCAGCATTTT
CDR3 protein: CASREGTSNQPQHF

D gene: TRBD1
J gene: TRBJ1-1
clone size: NA
V gene: TRBV7-9
CDR3 DNA: TGTGCCAGCAGCTCTTACAGGGGTACGGGCACTGAAGCTTTCTTT
CDR3 protein: CASSSYRGTGTEAFF

D gene: NA
J gene: TRBJ1-5
clone size: NA
V gene: TRBV19
CDR3 DNA: TGTGCCAGTATCCCCCGCGGACAGAGTAGCAATCAGCCCCAGCATTTT
CDR3 protein: CASIPRGQSSNQPQHF

D gene: NA
J gene: TRBJ1-5
clone size: NA
V gene: TRBV5-6
CDR3 DNA: TGTGCCAGCAGCTTTACAGGGAACGGCAATCAGCCCCAGCATTTT
CDR3 protein: CASSFTGNGNQPQHF